Listed below are T cell receptor beta chains from one sample, sequenced in a study of T cells in Graves' hyperthyroidism and ophthalmopathy. MiXCR, applied by TCRdb to the multiplex PCR reads, yields one record per CDR3 protein. Here the sample spans about 590,000 distinct CDR3 sequences, 14% being singletons. The sequenced sample was blood. All receptors come from a woman aged 18-30 years with Graves' ophthalmopathy. Each CDR3 is given with its conserved first and last residue. A D gene is named only where the DNA matches it firmly. The listing skips clone size in some rows; elsewhere it reads once, few, many or a size class.

CDR3 DNA	CDR3 protein	clone size	D gene	V gene	J gene
TGTGCCAGCAGTTACTCCTCCCCTGGCTACACCTTC	CASSYSSPGYTF	many	-	TRBV6-2/TRBV6-3	TRBJ1-2
TGTGCCAGCAGTTTGGGACTAGCGCAACAAGAGACCCAGTACTTC	CASSLGLAQQETQYF	many	TRBD2	TRBV28	TRBJ2-5
TGCAGGGGGGGGACAGACACAGATACGCAGTATTTT	CRGGTDTDTQYF	many	-	TRBV20-1	TRBJ2-3
TGTGCCAGCAGCCACGGGACTAGCGGGAGAGAGACCCAGTACTTC	CASSHGTSGRETQYF	-	TRBD2	TRBV7-2	TRBJ2-5
TGTGCCAGCAGCTTAGAGAATTACTATGGCTACACCTTC	CASSLENYYGYTF	-	-	TRBV11-2	TRBJ1-2
TGTGCCATCTCCTGGTCGGGGGAGCAGTACTTC	CAISWSGEQYF	-	-	TRBV10-3	TRBJ2-7
TGCGCCAGCAGCTTGACTAGCGGGAGTGGTGAAGAGACCCAGTACTTC	CASSLTSGSGEETQYF	-	TRBD2	TRBV5-1	TRBJ2-5
TGTGCCAGCAGCGCCGGACGGAGCTCCTACAATGAGCAGTTCTTC	CASSAGRSSYNEQFF	few	-	TRBV9	TRBJ2-1
TGTGCCAGCAGCTCATGGGACACTGGAAACACCATATATTTT	CASSSWDTGNTIYF	-	-	TRBV9	TRBJ1-3
TGTGCCAGCAGCTTATCGGTTGAAGCTTTCTTT	CASSLSVEAFF	many	-	TRBV7-9	TRBJ1-1
TGTGCCAGCAGTTTCGGTAGCGGGACCTACGAGCAGTACTTC	CASSFGSGTYEQYF	many	TRBD2	TRBV27	TRBJ2-7
TGTGCCAGCAGCCCGGAAGAAGCCGGGGAGCTGTTTTTT	CASSPEEAGELFF	many	-	TRBV7-2	TRBJ2-2
TGTGCCAGCAGCTTAAAGACAGCCCAGGATCAGCCCCAGCATTTT	CASSLKTAQDQPQHF	-	-	TRBV13	TRBJ1-5
TGTGCCAGCAGTTTGGGACTAGCGTCATACGAGCAGTACTTC	CASSLGLASYEQYF	many	TRBD2	TRBV28	TRBJ2-7
TGTGCCAGCAGTTCCTCGGGGGCGAGCTCCTACAATGAGCAGTTCTTC	CASSSSGASSYNEQFF	many	-	TRBV28	TRBJ2-1
TGTGCCAGCAGCCAAGGGACGGACAGGGGGTACACAGATACGCAGTATTTT	CASSQGTDRGYTDTQYF	-	TRBD1	TRBV3-1	TRBJ2-3
TGTGCCAGCCAGGAGGAGGCAGGGTACAACGAGCAGTACTTC	CASQEEAGYNEQYF	many	-	TRBV6-1	TRBJ2-7
TGTGCCAGTAGTATTAGACAGGGGGCAAGCAACACCGGGGAGCTGTTTTTT	CASSIRQGASNTGELFF	few	TRBD1	TRBV19	TRBJ2-2
TGTGCCAGCAGTTCGAGGGCGGGGCAGGAGGATTCACCCCTCCACTTT	CASSSRAGQEDSPLHF	many	-	TRBV6-1	TRBJ1-6
TGTGCCAGCAGCCCCTTCCAGGGAGGGCCTAGCAATGAGCAGTTCTTC	CASSPFQGGPSNEQFF	many	TRBD2	TRBV9	TRBJ2-1
TGTGCCAGTAGTATGGAGGCAGGAGGAGGTCAGCCCCAGCATTTT	CASSMEAGGGQPQHF	many	-	TRBV19	TRBJ1-5
TGTGCCATCAGTGAACAGGGGATAGTATCCACCGGGGAGCTGTTTTTT	CAISEQGIVSTGELFF	-	TRBD1	TRBV10-3	TRBJ2-2
TGTGCCAGCAGACCGACTAGCGGGAGTATGCGGGAGACCCAGTACTTC	CASRPTSGSMRETQYF	many	TRBD2	TRBV6-1	TRBJ2-5
TGTGCCAGCAGCCCCGGACGGCCCGACTATGGCTACACCTTC	CASSPGRPDYGYTF	-	-	TRBV9	TRBJ1-2
TGTGCCAGCAGCTCCCCGTCGGGGCTAGCCAGAGGATACGAGCAGTACTTC	CASSSPSGLARGYEQYF	many	-	TRBV7-2	TRBJ2-7
TGTGCCAGCAGCCCGGACGCGGTTAGGGGCACTGAAGCTTTCTTT	CASSPDAVRGTEAFF	many	-	TRBV27	TRBJ1-1
TGTGCCATCAGTGACGGACAGCGTAATAGCAATCAGCCCCAGCATTTT	CAISDGQRNSNQPQHF	few	-	TRBV10-3	TRBJ1-5
TGTGCCAGCAGCCCCGAAACAGGGGCTGCAAATGAAAAACTGTTTTTT	CASSPETGAANEKLFF	-	TRBD1	TRBV7-9	TRBJ1-4
TGCGCCAGCAGCCAACCCATACACAGGGATGCGGAAACTGAAGCTTTCTTT	CASSQPIHRDAETEAFF	-	-	TRBV4-1	TRBJ1-1
TGTGCCTACTACCCAGGACCTAGGGGAGAGACCCAGTACTTC	CAYYPGPRGETQYF	many	-	TRBV30	TRBJ2-5
TGTGCCAGCAGCCGGGGGGGGACTAGGGCTTACAATGAGCAGTTCTTC	CASSRGGTRAYNEQFF	few	TRBD2	TRBV9	TRBJ2-1
TGTGCCAGCAGTTTCGGGACTAGCGGGTACTCCTACGAGCAGTACTTC	CASSFGTSGYSYEQYF	-	TRBD2	TRBV6-9	TRBJ2-7
TGTGCCAGCAGTCCCCCGAGGGCTGGAGGCTACACCTTC	CASSPPRAGGYTF	many	-	TRBV12-3/TRBV12-4	TRBJ1-2
TGTGCCAGCTCACCGCAACTCCAGGGGAGCACCGGGGAGCTGTTTTTT	CASSPQLQGSTGELFF	once	-	TRBV18	TRBJ2-2
TGTGCCAGCAGCATTGGGGATGAGCGGCAGTACTTC	CASSIGDERQYF	many	-	TRBV7-9	TRBJ2-7
TGTGCCAGCAGTGCAGGGGGGGAGACCCAGTACTTC	CASSAGGETQYF	many	-	TRBV2	TRBJ2-5
TGTGCCAGCAGCCAGACCGGGACTGGGGGTCTCAGCTCCTACAATGAGCAGTTCTTC	CASSQTGTGGLSSYNEQFF	-	-	TRBV3-1	TRBJ2-1
TGCGCCAGCAGCCTTCTGGGGACAGCTTCCTACGAGCAGTACTTC	CASSLLGTASYEQYF	many	TRBD1	TRBV5-1	TRBJ2-7
TGCAGTGCCCGAATTAGACTAGGTCGGTACGAGCAGTACTTC	CSARIRLGRYEQYF	many	-	TRBV20-1	TRBJ2-7
TGTGCCGTCAGCAGTGGTAGACCCTACGAGCAGTACTTC	CAVSSGRPYEQYF	-	-	TRBV27	TRBJ2-7
TGCAGTGCTACTACAAGGACAGGGAGCTCCTATAATTCACCCCTCCACTTT	CSATTRTGSSYNSPLHF	-	TRBD1	TRBV20-1	TRBJ1-6
TGTGCCAGCAGCTTGGGCGAAGGGCATCAGCCCCAGCATTTT	CASSLGEGHQPQHF	few	-	TRBV5-6	TRBJ1-5
TGTGCCAGCAGTTCGGGGAGGGAGGTCACTGAAGCTTTCTTT	CASSSGREVTEAFF	few	-	TRBV6-2/TRBV6-3	TRBJ1-1
TGCAGTGCTAGAGCGTGGGACAGGGGATCGCCTGGAAACACCATATATTTT	CSARAWDRGSPGNTIYF	many	TRBD1	TRBV20-1	TRBJ1-3
TGTGCCAGCAGTGAGGGCGGGACAACCTACAATGAGCAGTTCTTC	CASSEGGTTYNEQFF	many	-	TRBV2	TRBJ2-1
TGCGCCAGCAGCCCTTGGACTAGCGGGAGGACATACGAGCAGTACTTC	CASSPWTSGRTYEQYF	few	TRBD2	TRBV4-1	TRBJ2-7
TGCGCCAGCAGCTTGCAGGGCCCCCGACAGGGTCGGGACACCGGGGAGCTGTTTTTT	CASSLQGPRQGRDTGELFF	-	TRBD1	TRBV5-1	TRBJ2-2
TGTGCCAGCAGCCAAGGTCCCGGGCTCCCGAACACAGATACGCAGTATTTT	CASSQGPGLPNTDTQYF	few	-	TRBV4-2	TRBJ2-3
TGTGCCAGCAGCCTCCGGGACAGGTCGGAGCAGTACTTC	CASSLRDRSEQYF	many	TRBD1	TRBV6-1	TRBJ2-7
TGTGCCAGCACTCCCGGAGAAGCCCGAAGGGAGGTCGGCACAGATACGCAGTATTTT	CASTPGEARREVGTDTQYF	-	-	TRBV2	TRBJ2-3
TGTGCCAGCAGCTTCGGACTGGTCTCCTACAATGAGCAGTTCTTC	CASSFGLVSYNEQFF	few	-	TRBV11-3	TRBJ2-1
TGTGCCAGCAGTGACACCGGCCGGGCCCTACTCTGGAATGAGCAGTTCTTC	CASSDTGRALLWNEQFF	many	-	TRBV6-1	TRBJ2-1
TGCAGCGTTGGACGGGGGGATGGCAATCAGCCCCAGCATTTT	CSVGRGDGNQPQHF	-	-	TRBV29-1	TRBJ1-5
TGTGCCATCAGTGAGTCCCGGGACAGGCTCCACGAGCAGTACTTC	CAISESRDRLHEQYF	many	TRBD1	TRBV10-3	TRBJ2-7
TGTGCCACCAAATGGGGCTACGAGCAGTACTTC	CATKWGYEQYF	many	-	TRBV12-3/TRBV12-4	TRBJ2-7